A single sample is the source of the 4 T cell receptor beta chains below, sequenced in a study of T-cell memory formation after mild COVID-19. TCRdb re-called the 5' RACE reads with MiXCR, one entry per CDR3 protein. The sample includes about 540,000 distinct CDR3 sequences, roughly 22% seen only once; the top ten take approximately 13%. Source material: PBMCs or a T cell subset sorted from them (not recorded which). The receptors stem from an adult woman who had mild COVID-19 (a few samples of this study predate the infection). Cell type and time point are not known.

This clonotype occurred a few times. CDR3 protein: CASSGAGEGHNEQFF. DNA of the CDR3: TGTGCCAGCAGTGGGGCGGGAGAGGGACACAATGAGCAGTTCTTC. The J gene is TRBJ2-1, the V gene TRBV7-9; 7 bases fit TRBD2. The trim removed 6 bases at V and 5 bases at J, leaving 10 bases unmatched. The length of the CDR3 is 15 residues. The germline V gene encodes CDR1 SEHNR and CDR2 FQNEAQ (reference sequence).

This clonotype occurred many times. The chain recombines TRBV11-2 with TRBJ2-3, with D perhaps TRBD1 or TRBD2 (5 bases each). The germline V gene encodes CDR1 SGHAT and CDR2 FQNNGV. Trimming left V 4 bases short and J 2 bases short, with 10 bases between. This CDR3 is built from 14 residues. The CDR3: CASSYRDDTDTQYF. The CDR3 DNA reads as TGTGCCAGCAGCTACCGGGACGACACAGATACGCAGTATTTT.

The DNA for the CDR3 is TGTGCCAGCAGTGAATTGATTGAGCAGTTCTTC. This sequence encodes CASSELIEQFF. The chain has TRBV25-1 and TRBJ2-1; D unclear. Between the trimmed V and J ends, which lost 1 base and 9 bases, there was a span of 4 bases. Germline assignment: CDR1 MGHDK and CDR2 SYGVNS. CDR3 size: 11 residues.

The CDR3 DNA is TGTGCCAGCAGAAAACTGACGGGGGCAGAATATGGCTACACCTTC. Translating it yields CASRKLTGAEYGYTF. The V and J genes are TRBV6-6 and TRBJ1-2; maybe TRBD1 (6 bases). Trimming pared 6 bases from V and 5 bases from J, leaving 19 bases between. The CDR3 loop spans 15 amino acids. In germline, CDR1 is MNHNY, CDR2 SVGAGI (reference sequence).